This T cell receptor beta chain came from a study of neoadjuvant anti-PD-1 for oral cavity cancer. This CDR3 has 15 residues. Trimming removed 0 bases at V and 3 bases at J, with 10 bases between. Germline lookup yields CDR1 SGHNT and CDR2 YYREEE (reference sequence). The data were produced by immunoSEQ multiplex PCR, yet TCRdb's version contains in-frame clones alone and is incomplete. The data show 8,300 or so clones, 67% seen once. Time point denoted: after neoadjuvant nivolumab, at surgical resection. The clonotype was recovered from a person between 40 and 79 years old with oral cavity squamous cell carcinoma. Sequenced here: PBMCs, sampled after nivolumab (anti-PD-1) treatment. V and J are TRBV5-4 and TRBJ2-1; perhaps D is TRBD1 or TRBD2 (6 bases each). CDR3 protein: CASSLAGGLYNEQFF. CDR3 sequence (DNA): TGTGCCAGCAGCTTGGCCGGGGGCCTCTACAATGAGCAGTTCTTC. Looking up the rest from reference TRBV5-4 and TRBJ2-1 gives the full variable domain: ETGVTQSPTHLIKTRGQQVTLRCSSQSGHNTVSWYQQALGQGPQFIFQYYREEENGRGNFPPRFSGLQFPNYSSELNVNALELDDSALYLCASSLAGGLYNEQFFGPGTRLTVL.